This T cell receptor (beta chain) was identified in a study of control samples from healthy donors and cancer patients (dated by TCRdb to the early 2020s). A few counts support this clone. The clone's antigen remains unknown. No base quality values were provided; no much bigger clone lies one nucleotide off. Inclusive of the bounding cysteine and phenylalanine, the CDR3 is 14 residues long. Solely the CDR3 DNA is kept, with 42 bases framed from the first base. CDR1 SEHNR and CDR2 FQNEAQ were looked up in the germline V gene (reference sequence). Trimming takes 7 bases from V and 7 bases from J, and the germline ends sit 20 bases apart. Libraries were constructed by the immunoSEQ multiplex PCR assay. TCRdb re-hosts the immuneACCESS table, in-frame sequences only. Its copies lack some clones; in the studies checked, an unresolved V gene accounts for under half of them, and the cause for the rest is not known. For this sample the table gives about 88,000 clones, of which over 90% were detected only once. The top ten clones comprise approximately 7.9% of the sample.

Material for sequencing was blood. Recombination connected TRBV7-9 to TRBJ2-7; TRBD1 is a possible D gene, resting on 7 matching bases. The receptor's source is a man younger than 35 in good health. The nucleotide sequence is TGTGCCAGCAAGGAGGGGGCGTACCCTCTTGAGCAGTACTTC. Translated, this gives CASKEGAYPLEQYF.